This T cell receptor beta chain appears in the sequencing data of a study of regulatory T cells in long-lasting Graves disease. Study-level findings and limits: Lower TCR diversity was seen in persistent Graves' patients than in newly diagnosed ones.

As for time point: persistent/refractory GD, antithyroid drugs over 5 years with positive TRAb. With RNA extracted from PBMCs as input, the TCR library was made. Building the TCR beta libraries relied on iRepertoire HTBI primers, and CDR3 regions underwent Arm-PCR. TCRdb re-called the multiplex PCR reads with MiXCR, one entry per CDR3 protein. The data show over 650,000 distinct CDR3 sequences, with roughly 30% seen just once and about two fifths held by the top ten. For this clonotype: What it binds is unknown.

The clonotype was recovered from a female donor with Graves disease. The source material was peripheral blood mononuclear cells (PBMCs), sampled when the disease was refractory, from a patient treated with antithyroid drugs.

The CDR3: CASSFTRGTEAFF. The CDR3 region has the DNA TGTGCCAGCAGTTTTACCAGGGGGACTGAAGCTTTCTTT. The V gene is TRBV27, the J gene TRBJ1-1; 7 nucleotides align to TRBD1. The CDR3 is made up of 13 amino acids. Germline assignment: CDR1 MNHEY and CDR2 SMNVEV (reference sequence). V lost 3 bases and J lost 5; bases outside the gene matches: 3.